This T cell receptor (beta chain) comes out of a study of shared clonotypes between healthy human individuals. Study observations and caveats: Shared clonotypes: 4.5% to 5% naive CD4, roughly 3.5% naive CD8, less than 2.5% memory CD4, 0.4% memory CD8. The sole specimen, blood, was sampled, and tissue repertoires likely differ. Generation probabilities were higher for clonotypes shared across all four sorted-subset donors than for unshared ones.

Naive CD8 cells were CD45RO-negative, positively selected for CCR7, excluding terminally differentiated effector memory CD45RA+ cells. A remark on this clone: What it recognizes is unknown.

Germline V lookup: CDR1 LGHNA, CDR2 YSLEER. Trimming removed 0 bases from V and 4 bases from J, with 24 bases in between. There are 19 residues in the CDR3. Repertoires were generated with immunoSEQ multiplex PCR, while TCRdb's copy carries only in-frame clones and drops some. The table records approximately 720,000 clones, roughly nine tenths of them present only once. The J gene is TRBJ2-5, the V gene TRBV4-3; a weak D match, TRBD2 (6 bases). The sample consisted of naive CD8+ T cells sorted from blood. The TCR was taken from a man younger than 45 in good health. CDR3 sequence reads: CASSQELGQGGVFGETQYF. The CDR3 coding sequence is TGCGCCAGCAGCCAAGAATTAGGGCAGGGAGGAGTATTTGGAGAGACCCAGTACTTC.